These 5 T cell receptor beta chains were sequenced from one sample in a study of blood T cell repertoires in COVID-19. Only in-frame clones appear in the TCRdb table, and some are missing; sequencing was by immunoSEQ multiplex PCR. The data show 200,000 to 300,000 clones, with about 89% seen just once and about 2.5% held by the top ten. The sequencing sample was made of peripheral blood. These receptors all stem from a woman aged 50 to 60 with acute or convalescent COVID-19.

CDR3 protein: CASSPQGGQEKLFF. The DNA for the CDR3 is TGTGCCAGCTCACCACAGGGGGGGCAGGAAAAACTGTTTTTT. V gene TRBV18 combines with J gene TRBJ1-4, with a possible D match to TRBD1 (6 bases). Germline V lookup: CDR1 KGHSH, CDR2 LQKENI. The CDR3 is made up of 14 amino acids. Trimming cost V 1 base and J 8 bases, with 11 bases left between them.

The rearrangement links TRBV7-6 to TRBJ2-3; D is undetermined. Trimming cost V 1 base and J 4 bases, with 9 bases left between them. Germline V CDR1 and CDR2: SGHVS, FNYEAQ. The CDR3 is 14 amino acids. The CDR3 sequence is CASSLGTGSDTQYF. Here the CDR3 DNA reads TGTGCCAGCAGCTTAGGAACGGGTTCAGATACGCAGTATTTT.

The J gene is TRBJ2-4, the V gene TRBV27, with TRBD2 as a possible D gene (5 bases). This CDR3 has 16 amino acids. Trimming removed 2 bases from V and 3 bases from J, with 14 bases in between. Germline CDR1 reads MNHEY; CDR2 reads SMNVEV (reference sequence). The CDR3 bases are TGTGCCAGCAGTTTACTGGACCCCGGAGGCAAAAACATTCAGTACTTC. Translated: CASSLLDPGGKNIQYF.

The chain couples TRBV7-6 to TRBJ1-1; 7 bases are a match to TRBD1. J was trimmed by 4 bases and V by 5 bases; bases with no gene match: 10. CDR1 and CDR2 from the germline V gene are SGHVS and FNYEAQ. The CDR3 extends over 15 amino acids. The DNA of the CDR3 is TGTGCCAGCAGCCCCACTGACAGGGTTGGCACTGAAGCTTTCTTT. This translates into CASSPTDRVGTEAFF.

The chain recombines TRBV9 with TRBJ1-1; maybe TRBD1 (6 bases). Trimming shortened V by 2 bases and J by 3 bases, and 20 bases separated the two germline ends. Germline CDR1 SGDLS, CDR2 YYNGEE. The CDR3 is 17 residues long. CDR3 coding DNA: TGTGCCAGCAGCGTGGAATCAGGGGTTTGGTATGACACTGAAGCTTTCTTT. It yields the protein CASSVESGVWYDTEAFF.